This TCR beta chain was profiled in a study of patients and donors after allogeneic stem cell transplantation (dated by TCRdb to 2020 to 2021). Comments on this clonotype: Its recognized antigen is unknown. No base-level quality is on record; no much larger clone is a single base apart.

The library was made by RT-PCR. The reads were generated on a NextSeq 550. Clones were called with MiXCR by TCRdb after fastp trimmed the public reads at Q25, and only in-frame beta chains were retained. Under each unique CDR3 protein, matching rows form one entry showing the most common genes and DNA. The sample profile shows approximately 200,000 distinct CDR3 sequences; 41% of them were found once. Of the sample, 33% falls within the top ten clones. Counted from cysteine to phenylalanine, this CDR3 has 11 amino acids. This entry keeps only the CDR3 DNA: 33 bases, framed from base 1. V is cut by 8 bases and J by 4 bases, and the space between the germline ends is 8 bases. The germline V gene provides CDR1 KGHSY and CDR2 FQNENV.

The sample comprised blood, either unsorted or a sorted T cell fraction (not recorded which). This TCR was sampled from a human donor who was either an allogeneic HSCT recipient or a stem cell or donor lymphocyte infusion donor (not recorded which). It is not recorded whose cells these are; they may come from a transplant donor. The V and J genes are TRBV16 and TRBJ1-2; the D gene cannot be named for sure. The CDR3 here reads CASESAYGYTF. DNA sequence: TGTGCCAGCGAGTCCGCCTATGGCTACACCTTC.